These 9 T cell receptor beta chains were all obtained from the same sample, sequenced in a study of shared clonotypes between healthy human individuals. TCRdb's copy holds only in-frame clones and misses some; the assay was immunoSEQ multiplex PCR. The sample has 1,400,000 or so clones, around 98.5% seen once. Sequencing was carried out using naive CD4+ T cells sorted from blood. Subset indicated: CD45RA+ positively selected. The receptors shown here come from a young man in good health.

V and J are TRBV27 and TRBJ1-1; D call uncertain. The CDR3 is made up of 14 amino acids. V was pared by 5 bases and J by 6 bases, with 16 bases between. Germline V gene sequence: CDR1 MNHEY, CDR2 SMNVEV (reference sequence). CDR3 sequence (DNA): TGTGCCAGCAGTAACGTCGGTCCTCCGGCTGAAGCTTTCTTT. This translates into CASSNVGPPAEAFF.

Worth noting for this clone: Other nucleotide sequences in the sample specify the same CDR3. CDR3 amino acids: CASSLASGRTDTQYF. CDR3 in DNA: TGTGCCAGCAGCTTAGCTAGCGGGCGCACAGATACGCAGTATTTT. This chain connects TRBV7-9 to TRBJ2-3, with 7 nucleotides matching TRBD2. CDR1 SEHNR and CDR2 FQNEAQ come from the germline V gene (reference sequence). This CDR3 spans 15 amino acids. The V gene end was trimmed by 0 bases and the J gene end by 1 base; junction bases not matched to a gene: 1.

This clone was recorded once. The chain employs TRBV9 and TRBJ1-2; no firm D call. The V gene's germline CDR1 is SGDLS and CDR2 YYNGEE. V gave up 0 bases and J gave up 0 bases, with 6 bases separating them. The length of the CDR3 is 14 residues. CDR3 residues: CASSVVPANYGYTF. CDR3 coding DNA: TGTGCCAGCAGCGTAGTGCCCGCTAACTATGGCTACACCTTC. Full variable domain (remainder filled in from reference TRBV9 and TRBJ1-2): DSGVTQTPKHLITATGQRVTLRCSPRSGDLSVYWYQQSLDQGLQFLIQYYNGEERAKGNILERFSAQQFPDLHSELNLSSLELGDSALYFCASSVVPANYGYTFGSGTRLTVV.

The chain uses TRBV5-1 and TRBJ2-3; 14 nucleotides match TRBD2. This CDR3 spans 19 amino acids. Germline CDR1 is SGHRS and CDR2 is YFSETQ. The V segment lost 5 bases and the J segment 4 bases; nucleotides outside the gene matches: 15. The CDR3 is CASSPGLAGAGRGADTQYF. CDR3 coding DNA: TGCGCCAGCAGTCCGGGACTAGCGGGAGCGGGTCGTGGCGCAGATACGCAGTATTTT.

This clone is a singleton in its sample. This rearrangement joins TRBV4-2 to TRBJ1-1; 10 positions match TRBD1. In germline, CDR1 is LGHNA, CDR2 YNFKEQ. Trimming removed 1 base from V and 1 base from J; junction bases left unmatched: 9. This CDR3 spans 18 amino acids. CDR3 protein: CASSQVTRQGAGNTEAFF. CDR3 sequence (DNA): TGTGCCAGCAGCCAAGTAACGCGACAGGGGGCGGGGAACACTGAAGCTTTCTTT.

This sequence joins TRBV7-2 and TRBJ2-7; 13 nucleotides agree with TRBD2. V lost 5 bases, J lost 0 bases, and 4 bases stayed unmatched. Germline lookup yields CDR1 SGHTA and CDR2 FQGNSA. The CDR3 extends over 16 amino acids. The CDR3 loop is CASSRGTSGTSYEQYF. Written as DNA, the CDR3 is TGTGCCAGCAGCCGAGGGACTAGCGGGACCTCCTACGAGCAGTACTTC.

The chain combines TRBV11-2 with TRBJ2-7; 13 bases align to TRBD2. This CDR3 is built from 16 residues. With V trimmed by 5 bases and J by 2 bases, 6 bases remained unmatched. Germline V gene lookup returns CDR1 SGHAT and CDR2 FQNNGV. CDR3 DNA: TGTGCCAGCAGCCAAGAGGGACTAGCGGGGACCTACGAGCAGTACTTC. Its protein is CASSQEGLAGTYEQYF.

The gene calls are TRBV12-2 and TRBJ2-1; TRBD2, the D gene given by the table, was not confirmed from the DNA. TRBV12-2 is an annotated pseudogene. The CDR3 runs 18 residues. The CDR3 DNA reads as TGTGCAAGTCGCTTAGCGCCTTGGGAGCGGGGCCCCTTGGGTGAGCAGTTCTTC. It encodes CASRLAPWERGPLGEQFF.

Here the CDR3 reads CAANRDMNTEAFF. In nucleotides, the CDR3 is TGTGCCGCCAACCGGGACATGAACACTGAAGCTTTCTTT. The chain couples TRBV10-3 to TRBJ1-1, with a tentative D call TRBD1 (6 bases). The CDR3 has 13 amino acids. Between the trimmed V and J ends, which lost 11 bases and 0 bases, there was a span of 13 bases. CDR1 and CDR2 from the germline V gene are ENHRY and SYGVKD.